A selection of T cell receptor beta chains follows, all from one sample in a study of CD8 T cells in ankylosing spondylitis. TCRdb passed the 5' RACE reads through MiXCR, listing each CDR3 protein once. There are around 31,000 distinct CDR3 sequences in the sample; 30% occur only once, and 45% lies in the top ten. The material sequenced was synovial fluid, either unsorted or a sorted T cell fraction (not recorded which). The receptors shown here come from a male donor with ankylosing spondylitis. Both conserved end residues are part of each CDR3. A D gene is named only where the DNA matches it firmly. Size is stated for part of the rows, as once, few or many counts, or as a class when the clone is expanded.

>.|TRBV5-6|TRBJ1-2|.
TGTGCCAGCAGCTCCGGGTCGGCAGGAAACGGCTACACCTTC
CASSSGSAGNGYTF
>.|TRBV10-3|TRBJ1-6|.
TGTGCCATCAGTGAGTCAGACTCCTATAATTCACCCCTCCACTTT
CAISESDSYNSPLHF
>TRBD2|TRBV20-1|TRBJ2-7|many
TGCAGTGCTAGTGGACTAGCGGGAGGCAGTTGGAGCTCCTACGAGCAGTACTTC
CSASGLAGGSWSSYEQYF
>.|TRBV7-4|TRBJ2-7|.
TGTGCCAGCAGCTCCCCAGGACCGAGATGGTGGCCCTACGAGCAGTACTTC
CASSSPGPRWWPYEQYF
>.|TRBV7-8|TRBJ1-1|.
TGTGCCAGCAGCTTAGGAAGGACACAGAACACTGAAGCTTTCTTT
CASSLGRTQNTEAFF
>.|TRBV12-3/TRBV12-4|TRBJ2-1|.
TGTGCCAGCAGTTCCCAGGGGTATGAGCAGTTCTTC
CASSSQGYEQFF
>.|TRBV15|TRBJ2-3|many
TGTGCCACCAGCAACCCGGTCTCGAGCACAGATACGCAGTATTTT
CATSNPVSSTDTQYF
>.|TRBV20-1|TRBJ1-5|few
TGCAGTGCTATTGATAGCAATCAGCCCCAGCATTTT
CSAIDSNQPQHF
>TRBD2|TRBV4-1|TRBJ2-3|.
TGCGCCAGCAGCCAATCGGGAGGGGTATCCAACACAGATACGCAGTATTTT
CASSQSGGVSNTDTQYF
>TRBD2|TRBV3-1|TRBJ2-1|.
TGTGCCAGCAGCCAAGATCCGGGACTAGCGGGGATCAATGAGCAGTTCTTC
CASSQDPGLAGINEQFF
>.|TRBV7-9|TRBJ2-3|.
TGTGCCAGCAGCTCTTTGGGCGCCCAAAATCGGGATACGCAGTATTTT
CASSSLGAQNRDTQYF
>.|TRBV12-3/TRBV12-4|TRBJ2-2|few
TGTGCCAGCACCGATAGTGGCGAGCTCGGGGAGCTGTTTTTT
CASTDSGELGELFF
>.|TRBV3-1|TRBJ2-2|.
TGTGCCAGCAGCCTCCAGGGTACCGGGGAGCTGTTTTTT
CASSLQGTGELFF
>.|TRBV13|TRBJ2-7|many
TGTGCCAGCAGCTTAGAGGGCCGGAGTCCTCCCTACGAGCAGTACTTC
CASSLEGRSPPYEQYF
>.|TRBV24-1|TRBJ2-1|.
TGTGCCACCAGTGATTTGCGGCTAGCTGCCAATGAGCAGTTCTTC
CATSDLRLAANEQFF
>.|TRBV20-1|TRBJ2-1|.
TGCAGTGCTAGAGATCGGGGAGATGGCGACAATGAGCAGTTCTTC
CSARDRGDGDNEQFF
>.|TRBV7-9|TRBJ1-1|many
TGTGCCACTCTCGGGGGGAACACTGAAGCTTTCTTT
CATLGGNTEAFF
>TRBD2|TRBV24-1|TRBJ2-3|.
TGTGCCACCAGTGCCCTTGGGACTAGCGGGAGTACCACAGATACGCAGTATTTT
CATSALGTSGSTTDTQYF
>TRBD1|TRBV7-9|TRBJ1-4|few
TGTGCCAGCAGCACGACAGGGGCTGAAAAACTGTTTTTT
CASSTTGAEKLFF
>.|TRBV18|TRBJ1-4|few
TGTGCCAGCTCACTTCGATATATACCTAATGAAAAACTGTTTTTT
CASSLRYIPNEKLFF
>.|TRBV5-1|TRBJ2-1|few
TGCGCCAGCAGCTGGGACGGGAGCTCCTACAATGAGCAGTTCTTC
CASSWDGSSYNEQFF
>.|TRBV27|TRBJ2-2|.
TGTGCCAGCTACCCCTGGGGAACACCCACCGGGGAGCTGTTTTTT
CASYPWGTPTGELFF
>.|TRBV7-7|TRBJ2-5|.
TGTGCCAGCAGCTTAGGCCGCCAAGAGACCCAGTACTTC
CASSLGRQETQYF
>TRBD1|TRBV27|TRBJ2-7|.
TGTGCCAGCAGTCCCCGACAGGGGGCCCCCTCCTACGAGCAGTACTTC
CASSPRQGAPSYEQYF
>.|TRBV7-9|TRBJ2-2|few
TGTGCCAGCAGAACAGGAGACGCGAACACCGGGGAGCTGTTTTTT
CASRTGDANTGELFF
>.|TRBV29-1|TRBJ2-7|many
TGCAGCGTTGCCGTTTCGTCGGGGATGGACGAGCAGTACTTC
CSVAVSSGMDEQYF
>.|TRBV27|TRBJ1-6|.
TGTGCCAGCAGTTATGGGAATTCACCCCTCCACTTT
CASSYGNSPLHF
>TRBD1|TRBV11-2|TRBJ1-2|.
TGTGCCAGCAGCTCCCCAGGGGGTAATGCCTACACCTTC
CASSSPGGNAYTF
>.|TRBV19|TRBJ1-6|.
TGTGCCAGTAGTATCTCAACAGGGTCTTCACCCCTCCACTTT
CASSISTGSSPLHF
>.|TRBV15|TRBJ2-3|many
TGTGCCACCAGCAGCCCAGCCATTAGCACAGATACGCAGTATTTT
CATSSPAISTDTQYF